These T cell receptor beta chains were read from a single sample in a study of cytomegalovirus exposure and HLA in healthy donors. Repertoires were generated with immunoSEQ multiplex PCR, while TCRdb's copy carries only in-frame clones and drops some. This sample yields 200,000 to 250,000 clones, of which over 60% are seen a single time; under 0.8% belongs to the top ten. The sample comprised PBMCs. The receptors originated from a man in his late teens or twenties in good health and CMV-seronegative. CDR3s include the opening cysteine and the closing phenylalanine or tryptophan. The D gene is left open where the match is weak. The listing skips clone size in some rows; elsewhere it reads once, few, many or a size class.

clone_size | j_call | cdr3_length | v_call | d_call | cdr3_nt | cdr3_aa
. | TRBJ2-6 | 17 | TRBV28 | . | TGTGCCAGCAACCTTTTCGGGGGGCTCTCTGGGGCCAACGTCCTGACTTTC | CASNLFGGLSGANVLTF
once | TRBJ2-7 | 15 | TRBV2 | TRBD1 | TGTGCCAGCCGTATGCAGGGACAGAGAAACTACGAGCAGTACTTC | CASRMQGQRNYEQYF
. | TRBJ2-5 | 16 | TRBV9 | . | TGTGCCAGCAGCGTAGATGTTAGCACGGGGGTAGAGACCCAGTACTTC | CASSVDVSTGVETQYF
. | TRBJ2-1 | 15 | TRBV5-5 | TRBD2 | TGTGCCAGCAGCTTGGGGACTAGCGGTTACAATGAGCAGTTCTTC | CASSLGTSGYNEQFF
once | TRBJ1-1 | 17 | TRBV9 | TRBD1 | TGTGCCAGCAGCGTAGATCCGGGACAGGGGGCAGGCACTGAAGCTTTCTTT | CASSVDPGQGAGTEAFF
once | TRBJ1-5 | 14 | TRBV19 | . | TGTGCCAGTAAGGAGGCAGAATACAATCAGCCCCAGCATTTT | CASKEAEYNQPQHF
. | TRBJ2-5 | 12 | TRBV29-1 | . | TGCAGCGTTTCCGGCAGGGGAGAGACCCAGTACTTC | CSVSGRGETQYF
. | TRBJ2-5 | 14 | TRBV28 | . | TGTGCCAGCAGTTTCAAGCGGCCCCAAGAGACCCAGTACTTC | CASSFKRPQETQYF
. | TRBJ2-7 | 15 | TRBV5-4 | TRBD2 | TGTGCCAGCAGCTTGACGGGAGGGCCAGTCTACGAGCAGTACTTC | CASSLTGGPVYEQYF
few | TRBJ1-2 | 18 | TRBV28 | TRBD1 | TGTGCCAGCAGTCAAGGGGGGACAGTGGGTTATAGGACGGCTGGCTACACCTTC | CASSQGGTVGYRTAGYTF
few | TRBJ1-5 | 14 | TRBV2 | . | TGTGCCAGCAGTCCAGGGTATCTGAGTCAGCCCCAGCATTTT | CASSPGYLSQPQHF
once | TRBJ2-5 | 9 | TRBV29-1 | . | TGCAGGAGGGGGGAGACCCAGTACTTC | CRRGETQYF
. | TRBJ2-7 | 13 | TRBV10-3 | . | TGTGCCATCAGTGAGAATTCGGCTAACAGGGCGTACTTC | CAISENSANRAYF
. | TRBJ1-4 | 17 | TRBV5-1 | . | TGCGCCAGCAGCTTGGCCGGGGCCGGAGCGGGTGGTGAAAAACTGTTTTTT | CASSLAGAGAGGEKLFF
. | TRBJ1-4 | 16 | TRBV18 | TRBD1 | TGTGCCAGCTCACCAATCGGGGACAGGGGGGGTGAAAAACTGTTTTTT | CASSPIGDRGGEKLFF
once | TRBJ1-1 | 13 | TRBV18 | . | TGTGCCAGCTCCTCCGGGAGGAGCGCTGAAGCTTTCTTT | CASSSGRSAEAFF
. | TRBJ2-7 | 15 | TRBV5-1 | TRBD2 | TGCGCCAGCAGCTTGGGGGGACTAGCGGGAGATGAGCAGTACTTC | CASSLGGLAGDEQYF
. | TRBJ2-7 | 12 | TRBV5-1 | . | TGCGCCAGCAGCTTGGGAGGGTCGGAGCAGTACTTC | CASSLGGSEQYF
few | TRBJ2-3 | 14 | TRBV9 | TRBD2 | TGTGCCAGCAGCGTAACTAGCGGGAGAGATACGCAGTATTTT | CASSVTSGRDTQYF
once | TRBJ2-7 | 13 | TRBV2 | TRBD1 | TGTGCCAGCAGGGGGCAGGGGGCCTTCGAGCAGTACTTC | CASRGQGAFEQYF